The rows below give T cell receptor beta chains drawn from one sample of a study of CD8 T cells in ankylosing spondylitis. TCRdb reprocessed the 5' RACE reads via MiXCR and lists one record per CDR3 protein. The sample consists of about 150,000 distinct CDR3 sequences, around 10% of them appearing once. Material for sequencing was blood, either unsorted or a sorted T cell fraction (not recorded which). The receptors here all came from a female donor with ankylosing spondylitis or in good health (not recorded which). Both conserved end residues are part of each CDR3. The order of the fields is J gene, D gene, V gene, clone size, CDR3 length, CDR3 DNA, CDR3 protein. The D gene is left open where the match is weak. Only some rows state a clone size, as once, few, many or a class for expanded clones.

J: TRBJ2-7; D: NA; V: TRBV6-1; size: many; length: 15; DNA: TGTGCCAGCAGTGTGGACAGCCGACACTCCTACGAGCAGTACTTC; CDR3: CASSVDSRHSYEQYF
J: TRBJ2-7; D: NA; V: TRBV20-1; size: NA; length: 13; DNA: TGCAGTGCTAACAAACAGCGGACCTACGAGCAGTACTTC; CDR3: CSANKQRTYEQYF
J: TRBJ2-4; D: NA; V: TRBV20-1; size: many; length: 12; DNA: TGCAGTTACGGGACGGATAAAAACATTCAGTACTTC; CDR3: CSYGTDKNIQYF
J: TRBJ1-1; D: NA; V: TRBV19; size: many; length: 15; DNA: TGTGCCAGTAGTATAGAGATCGCCGGGAACACTGAAGCTTTCTTT; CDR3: CASSIEIAGNTEAFF
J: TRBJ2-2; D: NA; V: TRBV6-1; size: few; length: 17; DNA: TGTGCCAGCACCTACCTTAGGGCTGTCGGGGGCATCGGGGAGCTGTTTTTT; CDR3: CASTYLRAVGGIGELFF
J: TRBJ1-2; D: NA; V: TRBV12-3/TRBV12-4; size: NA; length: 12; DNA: TGTGCCAGCAGTCGCAGCCTCTATGGCTACACCTTC; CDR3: CASSRSLYGYTF
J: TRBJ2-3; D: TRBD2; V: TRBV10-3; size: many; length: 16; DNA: TGTGCCATCAGTGTTCAGCGGGGGGGCACGACAGATACGCAGTATTTT; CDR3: CAISVQRGGTTDTQYF
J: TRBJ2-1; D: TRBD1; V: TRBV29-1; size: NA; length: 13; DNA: TGCAGCGTTGTAGCGACAGGGTACAATGAGCAGTTCTTC; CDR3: CSVVATGYNEQFF
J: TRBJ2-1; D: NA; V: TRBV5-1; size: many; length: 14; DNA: TGCGCCAGTGATGCTGGAGTGCGCCCCCATGAGCAGTTCTTC; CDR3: CASDAGVRPHEQFF
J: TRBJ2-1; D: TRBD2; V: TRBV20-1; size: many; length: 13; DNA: TGCAGTGCTAGAGATGGGTTGCGGGAGTACCAGTTCTTC; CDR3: CSARDGLREYQFF
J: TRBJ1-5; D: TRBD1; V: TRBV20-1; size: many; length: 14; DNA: TGCAGTGCCTCGACAGGGGAGCAGGGACAGCCCCAGCATTTT; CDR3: CSASTGEQGQPQHF